Listed below are T cell receptor beta chains from one sample, sequenced in a study of T cell responses to AZD1222 COVID-19 vaccine. TCRdb keeps only in-frame clones here, not all; method: immunoSEQ multiplex PCR. This table holds 150,000 to 200,000 clones, about 91% found once. The specimen was peripheral blood, collected 28 days after the second AZD1222 dose. Every receptor here comes from an adult who received the AZD1222 COVID-19 vaccine. Both conserved end residues are part of each CDR3. A D gene is named only where the DNA matches it firmly. Clone size is given for some rows only: seen once, a few or many times, or a class if the clone is expanded.

cdr3_nt | cdr3_aa | v_call | d_call | j_call | clone_size
TGTGCCAGCGCCCCGGGACCCCAGGAGGAGACCCAGTACTTC | CASAPGPQEETQYF | TRBV2 | - | TRBJ2-5 | -
TGTGCCAGCAGACTTGGGGATCAGCCCCAGCATTTT | CASRLGDQPQHF | TRBV6-5 | - | TRBJ1-5 | -
TGTGCCAGCAGTGCTTGGGTCAACTACGAGCAGTACTTC | CASSAWVNYEQYF | TRBV2 | - | TRBJ2-7 | -
TGTGCCAGCAGCCAAGACAGCGGTGGCACTGAAGCTTTCTTT | CASSQDSGGTEAFF | TRBV4-2 | - | TRBJ1-1 | -
TGTGCCAGCACGGACAGTGTAAATTCACCCCTCCACTTT | CASTDSVNSPLHF | TRBV6-5 | - | TRBJ1-6 | -
TGTGCCAGCAGCTCTGGATCGGCGTGGTTGGCCCAGCATTTT | CASSSGSAWLAQHF | TRBV7-9 | - | TRBJ1-5 | -
TGTGCCAGCACCGCGGGACCTCTGAACACTGAAGCTTTCTTT | CASTAGPLNTEAFF | TRBV27 | - | TRBJ1-1 | -
TGTGCCAGCAGTGATAGGGACAGGGGAAACGAGCAGTACTTC | CASSDRDRGNEQYF | TRBV2 | TRBD1 | TRBJ2-7 | -
TGTGCCAGCAGCTTGGTTGACACTGAAGCTTTCTTT | CASSLVDTEAFF | TRBV5-4 | - | TRBJ1-1 | -
TGTGCCAGCAGTTGGGGGGGGCAGCCCCAGCATTTT | CASSWGGQPQHF | TRBV12-3/TRBV12-4 | - | TRBJ1-5 | -
TGTGCCAGTACCCTCTCGGACAGGGAGGGCTATGGCTACACCTTC | CASTLSDREGYGYTF | TRBV19 | TRBD1 | TRBJ1-2 | -
TGTGCCAGCAGGACGGAGGTGGAGCGCAATCAGCCCCAGCATTTT | CASRTEVERNQPQHF | TRBV6-5 | - | TRBJ1-5 | -
TGTGCCACCAGCAGAGATCATAACAGGATCACAGATACGCAGTATTTT | CATSRDHNRITDTQYF | TRBV15 | - | TRBJ2-3 | once
TGCGCCAGCAGCCAAGGGGCGGGGGCCCGTACTGAAGCTTTCTTT | CASSQGAGARTEAFF | TRBV4-1 | - | TRBJ1-1 | once
TGTGCCAGCAGTACGACAGTTATGGAGACCCAGTACTTC | CASSTTVMETQYF | TRBV6-5 | - | TRBJ2-5 | -
TGTGCCAGCAGCTTAGAGGGGAACTATGGCTACACCTTC | CASSLEGNYGYTF | TRBV7-6 | - | TRBJ1-2 | -
TGTGCCAGCAGCGAGTACGGTGGCTACACCTTC | CASSEYGGYTF | TRBV6-5 | - | TRBJ1-2 | -
TGTGCCAGCAAGGTGGACTCCTACGAGCAGTACTTC | CASKVDSYEQYF | TRBV2 | - | TRBJ2-7 | -
TGTGCCAGCAGCTTTGGTAGCGGGGGGCCTCGAGCCAAAAACATTCAGTACTTC | CASSFGSGGPRAKNIQYF | TRBV5-4 | TRBD2 | TRBJ2-4 | -
TGTGCCTGGACCCGAGGGGGGGGAAACGAGCAGTACTTC | CAWTRGGGNEQYF | TRBV30 | - | TRBJ2-7 | once
TGTGCCAGCGGTTACCACTTATTCTCAGGAAACACCATATATTTT | CASGYHLFSGNTIYF | TRBV6-5 | - | TRBJ1-3 | -
TGTGCCACCAGCAGGTTCAGGGGACAAGAGACCCAGTACTTC | CATSRFRGQETQYF | TRBV15 | - | TRBJ2-5 | once
TGTGCCAGCAGTGATCCTGGTCCCAACGCAGATACGCAGTATTTT | CASSDPGPNADTQYF | TRBV25-1 | - | TRBJ2-3 | -
TGTGCCAGCAAGGGGCTCGTTTCCTATAATTCACCCCTCCACTTT | CASKGLVSYNSPLHF | TRBV2 | - | TRBJ1-6 | -
TGTGCCAGCAGCCCAGAACTGGGAGTCTATGGCTACACCTTC | CASSPELGVYGYTF | TRBV7-6 | - | TRBJ1-2 | -
TGTGCCAGCACCACAGGGGCCTCTCCTGGAAACACCATATATTTT | CASTTGASPGNTIYF | TRBV6-5 | TRBD1 | TRBJ1-3 | -
TGTGCCAGCAACACAGACAGGGATACCGGGGAGCTGTTTTTT | CASNTDRDTGELFF | TRBV9 | TRBD1 | TRBJ2-2 | once
TGTGCCAGCAGGTCGACAGGGGACGAGCAGTACTTC | CASRSTGDEQYF | TRBV6-5 | TRBD1 | TRBJ2-7 | -
TGCAGCGTTAACAGAAACACTGAAGCTTTCTTT | CSVNRNTEAFF | TRBV29-1 | - | TRBJ1-1 | once
TGCGCCAGCAGCGCCGGATCGAACACCGGGGAGCTGTTTTTT | CASSAGSNTGELFF | TRBV5-1 | - | TRBJ2-2 | -
TGTGCCAGCAGCCAGCGGGGGCCCTCCACAGATACGCAGTATTTT | CASSQRGPSTDTQYF | TRBV3-1/TRBV3-2 | - | TRBJ2-3 | -
TGTGCCAGCAGCCAGCAAGAGACCCAGTACTTC | CASSQQETQYF | TRBV12-3/TRBV12-4 | - | TRBJ2-5 | -
TGTGCCAGCAGTTATAGGGCAGGGGAATTTGAAAAACTGTTTTTT | CASSYRAGEFEKLFF | TRBV6-6 | - | TRBJ1-4 | -
TGTGCCAGCAGCGCGGATAGCGGGGGGGCCAGTTCCTACAATGAGCAGTTCTTC | CASSADSGGASSYNEQFF | TRBV9 | TRBD2 | TRBJ2-1 | once
TGTGCCAGCAGCGGTACCAGGCGAGGTGGCTACACCTTC | CASSGTRRGGYTF | TRBV7-9 | - | TRBJ1-2 | -
TGTGCCAGCAGTTTACTCACCGGGGCAGGCTACACCTTC | CASSLLTGAGYTF | TRBV28 | - | TRBJ1-2 | -
TGTGCCAGCAGCGTAGAGGGGGGCTCGGAGACCCAGTACTTC | CASSVEGGSETQYF | TRBV9 | - | TRBJ2-5 | -
TGTGCCAGCATGAGGACAGGGGGTTTAGAGCAGTACTTC | CASMRTGGLEQYF | TRBV6-5 | TRBD1 | TRBJ2-7 | -
TGCGCCAGCAGCTTGGAGGGCGACAGGGACACTGAAGCTTTCTTT | CASSLEGDRDTEAFF | TRBV5-1 | TRBD1 | TRBJ1-1 | once
TGCAGTGCTAGTCGGGGGGAAAATGGCTACACCTTC | CSASRGENGYTF | TRBV20-1 | - | TRBJ1-2 | -
TGCGCCAGCAGCTTGGTGGGGGGAAGGGACACTGAAGCTTTCTTT | CASSLVGGRDTEAFF | TRBV5-1 | - | TRBJ1-1 | -
TGTGCCAGCAGCCAAGGGCTAGCGGATTACGAGCAGTACTTC | CASSQGLADYEQYF | TRBV4-2 | TRBD2 | TRBJ2-7 | -
TGCAGTGCTTCCCTGGGCCCTGGCTACACCTTC | CSASLGPGYTF | TRBV20-1 | - | TRBJ1-2 | -
TGTGCCATCAGGAAACTGGGACAGGGGGACACAGATACGCAGTATTTT | CAIRKLGQGDTDTQYF | TRBV10-3 | TRBD1 | TRBJ2-3 | -
TGTGCCAGCAGCCAGCAGGGCGACCATTCACCCCTCCACTTT | CASSQQGDHSPLHF | TRBV3-1/TRBV3-2 | - | TRBJ1-6 | -
TGTGCCAGCATCTCAGGCGGACCCCTGCAGACTGAAGCTTTCTTT | CASISGGPLQTEAFF | TRBV28 | - | TRBJ1-1 | -